What follows describes a single T cell receptor beta chain. What it recognizes is unknown. The method was immunoSEQ multiplex PCR; TCRdb's version includes in-frame clones alone and lacks a portion of them. The sample has about 61,000 clones, around 89% seen once. This sample was included in a study of OX40 agonist ivuxolimab in advanced cancers. With 2 bases removed from V and 1 base from J, the gap between germline ends came to 10 bases. The CDR3 length is 15 residues. The germline V gene has CDR1 SGHAT and CDR2 FQNNGV. Study observations and caveats: Among the lowest levels of clonal expansion were found in partial responders at 0.1-3.0 mg/kg.

This clonotype originated in an adult with an advanced solid tumor such as melanoma, head and neck, liver or kidney cancer. The input for sequencing was CD4+ or CD8+ T cells sorted from blood, taken in a trial of the OX40 agonist ivuxolimab. The chain has TRBV11-2 and TRBJ2-3, with a possible D match to TRBD2 (6 bases). The CDR3 DNA is TGTGCCAGCAGCTTACTTCCGGGGGGCACAGATACGCAGTATTTT. Translation: CASSLLPGGTDTQYF.